Included here is one T cell receptor (beta chain) sequence, with context. The data were taken from a study of T cell clones after liver transplantation. About the study: TCRbeta sequencing after a pre-transplant mixed lymphocyte reaction identified graft-donor-reactive clones, later tracked in post-transplant blood. Standard immunosuppression, with no induction, continued until 12-24 months after transplant. Samples came pre-transplant, pre-randomization before withdrawal, and post-randomization after withdrawal ended.

Sorting of unstimulated PBMCs yielded separate CD3+CD4+ and CD3+CD8+ fractions. Germline CDR1 is SQVTM and CDR2 is ANQGSEA. This CDR3 has 13 residues. V shed 1 base and J shed 4 bases, with 9 bases lying between them. Generated by immunoSEQ multiplex PCR, the TCRdb table keeps only in-frame clones and is missing some. In the table there are around 43,000 clones, about 82% of which are singletons. This sequence joins TRBV29-1 and TRBJ2-3, with a tentative D call TRBD1 (5 bases). The sequence was collected from a human patient who received a liver transplant. The graft donor may have given rise to some T cells. This specimen was CD4+ T cells from blood, taken 24 months after liver transplant. The CDR3 coding sequence is TGCAGCGTTGAAGGGCAGGGTGCAGATACGCAGTATTTT. Protein: CSVEGQGADTQYF.